These T cell receptor beta chains were read from a single sample in a study of T cells in Graves' hyperthyroidism and ophthalmopathy. One entry per CDR3 protein, called by TCRdb with MiXCR from the multiplex PCR reads. The sample lists roughly 300,000 distinct CDR3 sequences, approximately 18% occurring once. The sample was blood. These receptors were collected from a woman between 50 and 59 years old with Graves' hyperthyroidism. CDR3s include the opening cysteine and the closing phenylalanine or tryptophan. D genes are given only for firm matches. Expanded clones are given a class, and other clones once, few, many or no size at all.

d_call clone_size j_call v_call cdr3_aa cdr3_nt
. many TRBJ2-5 TRBV6-1 CASSQQGLGQGQETQYF TGTGCCAGCAGCCAACAGGGACTTGGGCAGGGACAAGAGACCCAGTACTTC
TRBD2 many TRBJ2-1 TRBV3-1 CASSQDFGTSDKSNEQFF TGTGCCAGCAGCCAAGACTTTGGTACTAGCGATAAAAGTAATGAGCAGTTCTTC
. . TRBJ2-1 TRBV2 CASRQGPEQFF TGTGCCAGCAGGCAGGGTCCGGAGCAGTTCTTC
TRBD2 many TRBJ2-7 TRBV7-9 CASSLRGTYEQYF TGTGCCAGCAGCTTGCGGGGGACCTACGAGCAGTACTTC
. few TRBJ2-3 TRBV7-9 CASSPTLSRVAWITDTQYF TGTGCCAGCAGCCCGACACTTTCACGGGTAGCCTGGATCACAGATACGCAGTATTTT
. few TRBJ2-2 TRBV6-1 CASSAPGEPTGELFF TGTGCCAGCAGTGCCCCTGGGGAGCCCACCGGGGAGCTGTTTTTT
. . TRBJ1-1 TRBV7-2 CASSSRDWNTEAFF TGTGCCAGCAGCTCCCGGGATTGGAACACTGAAGCTTTCTTT
TRBD2 many TRBJ2-3 TRBV7-3 CASSLILASTDTQYF TGTGCCAGCAGCTTAATACTAGCGAGCACAGATACGCAGTATTTT
TRBD1 few TRBJ1-5 TRBV7-8 CASSPDRDFQPQHF TGTGCCAGCAGCCCCGACAGGGACTTTCAGCCCCAGCATTTT
. . TRBJ1-2 TRBV6-1 CASRTSRVGGNYGYTF TGTGCCAGCAGGACATCTCGGGTAGGCGGAAACTATGGCTACACCTTC
. many TRBJ1-1 TRBV6-2/TRBV6-3 CAVSVGGWAEAFF TGTGCCGTCAGCGTGGGGGGTTGGGCTGAAGCTTTCTTT
TRBD2 many TRBJ2-1 TRBV20-1 CSAADSASGSIEQFF TGCAGTGCTGCTGACTCGGCTAGCGGGAGTATCGAGCAGTTCTTC
TRBD1 . TRBJ1-1 TRBV12-3/TRBV12-4 CASSTRTGAIAFF TGTGCCAGCAGTACCAGGACAGGGGCGATCGCTTTCTTT
TRBD1 many TRBJ1-2 TRBV28 CASSFSPNRGQTSNYGYTF TGTGCCAGCAGTTTCAGTCCCAACAGGGGGCAAACATCTAACTATGGCTACACCTTC
. . TRBJ2-1 TRBV12-3/TRBV12-4 CASSLKGPSNEQFF TGTGCCAGCAGTTTAAAGGGGCCCTCCAATGAGCAGTTCTTC
TRBD1 few TRBJ1-1 TRBV7-9 CASSLGTAKEAFF TGTGCCAGCAGCCTCGGGACAGCCAAAGAAGCTTTCTTT
TRBD2 . TRBJ2-5 TRBV12-3/TRBV12-4 CASSLGLSGFQETQYF TGTGCCAGCAGTTTAGGTCTTAGCGGGTTTCAAGAGACCCAGTACTTC
. . TRBJ2-3 TRBV5-1 CASSLRAAADTQYF TGCGCCAGCAGCTTGAGGGCCGCCGCAGATACGCAGTATTTT
TRBD2 many TRBJ2-7 TRBV6-6 CASSYSAGGAYEQYF TGTGCCAGCAGTTACTCCGCGGGAGGTGCCTACGAGCAGTACTTC
. . TRBJ2-1 TRBV28 CAIRWNEQFF TGTGCCATCCGGTGGAATGAGCAGTTCTTC
TRBD2 . TRBJ2-5 TRBV9 CASSVGAGETVSQETQYF TGTGCCAGCAGCGTAGGGGCGGGGGAAACAGTATCCCAAGAGACCCAGTACTTC
TRBD1 few TRBJ2-1 TRBV12-5 CASALTGTGDSEQFF TGTGCTAGTGCCCTCACCGGGACAGGGGACAGTGAGCAGTTCTTC
. . TRBJ1-2 TRBV19 CASRAGRALGFDGYTF TGTGCCAGTAGGGCCGGCAGGGCACTTGGCTTCGATGGCTACACCTTC
. many TRBJ2-3 TRBV6-1 CASSSTGDTQYF TGTGCCAGCAGTTCCACAGGGGATACGCAGTATTTT
TRBD2 . TRBJ2-3 TRBV20-1 CSARPRTSGTSTDTQYF TGCAGTGCTAGGCCCAGGACTAGCGGGACTAGCACAGATACGCAGTATTTT
. few TRBJ1-1 TRBV14 CASSPWTPLGTEAFF TGTGCCAGCAGCCCCTGGACACCGCTCGGGACTGAAGCTTTCTTT
TRBD2 few TRBJ2-5 TRBV7-2 CASSPLAGEETQYF TGTGCCAGCAGCCCACTAGCGGGGGAAGAGACCCAGTACTTC
. . TRBJ1-1 TRBV6-1 CASSSNRAAFF TGTGCCAGCAGCTCGAACAGGGCCGCTTTCTTT
TRBD2 . TRBJ2-5 TRBV20-1 CSVTSGGAGETQYF TGCAGTGTAACTAGCGGGGGGGCCGGAGAGACCCAGTACTTC
TRBD1 . TRBJ2-3 TRBV19 CASSPGQGVQGTDTQYF TGTGCCAGTAGTCCGGGACAGGGGGTTCAGGGCACAGATACGCAGTATTTT
TRBD2 . TRBJ2-3 TRBV6-2/TRBV6-3 CASSRTSGTTQYF TGTGCCAGCAGTCGGACTAGCGGGACTACGCAGTATTTT
. . TRBJ1-1 TRBV19 CASSIDKRTRAFF TGTGCCAGTAGTATAGATAAGAGGACTCGAGCTTTCTTT
TRBD1 . TRBJ2-1 TRBV2 CASQTGGVRNEQFF TGTGCCAGTCAGACAGGGGGCGTGCGCAATGAGCAGTTCTTC
TRBD2 few TRBJ2-6 TRBV13 CASSSPPGTSGSGANVLTF TGTGCCAGCAGCTCACCCCCCGGGACTAGCGGCTCTGGGGCCAACGTCCTGACTTTC
. few TRBJ1-5 TRBV7-9 CASSLALDQPQHF TGTGCCAGCAGCTTAGCGTTAGATCAGCCCCAGCATTTT
. . TRBJ2-7 TRBV6-2/TRBV6-3 CASTPGWAGYEQYF TGTGCCAGCACCCCAGGGTGGGCAGGCTACGAGCAGTACTTC
TRBD1 . TRBJ2-4 TRBV28 CASSYVTGVGSLAKNIQYF TGTGCCAGCAGTTACGTGACAGGGGTAGGATCTCTCGCCAAAAACATTCAGTACTTC
. many TRBJ2-1 TRBV20-1 CSVQASDRYEQFF TGCAGTGTTCAGGCTAGCGATCGATATGAGCAGTTCTTC
. few TRBJ1-1 TRBV27 CASRNTIEAFF TGTGCCAGCAGAAACACCATAGAAGCTTTCTTT
. few TRBJ1-6 TRBV20-1 CSAREQGSSSPLHF TGCAGTGCTAGAGAACAGGGCTCGTCTTCACCCCTCCACTTT
. few TRBJ1-6 TRBV6-5 CASSYGDSPLHF TGTGCCAGCAGTTACGGTGATTCACCCCTCCACTTT
. . TRBJ1-1 TRBV6-5 CASSYLDRTEAFF TGTGCCAGCAGTTACTTGGACCGCACTGAAGCTTTCTTT
. few TRBJ2-3 TRBV5-4 CASRTDADTQYF TGTGCCAGCAGGACCGACGCAGATACGCAGTATTTT
TRBD2 . TRBJ2-3 TRBV6-4 CASSTAGLAGADTQYF TGTGCCAGCAGCACCGCGGGACTAGCGGGCGCAGATACGCAGTATTTT
. few TRBJ1-6 TRBV20-1 CSARDRKLLHF TGCAGTGCTAGAGATAGAAAGTTACTCCACTTT
. . TRBJ2-1 TRBV4-2 CASSQEYQEIRGEQFF TGTGCCAGCAGCCAAGAATATCAGGAAATTCGTGGTGAGCAGTTCTTC
. many TRBJ2-1 TRBV14 CASSQGRHSEQFF TGTGCCAGCAGCCAGGGGAGGCATAGTGAGCAGTTCTTC
TRBD2 few TRBJ2-5 TRBV11-1 CASSLQSGVKETQYF TGTGCCAGCAGCTTACAAAGCGGGGTGAAGGAGACCCAGTACTTC
. many TRBJ1-1 TRBV13 CASSPGRSNTEAFF TGTGCCAGCAGCCCCGGACGGTCTAACACTGAAGCTTTCTTT
. . TRBJ2-1 TRBV6-2/TRBV6-3 CARRYNRNSYNEQFF TGTGCCAGGCGTTATAACAGGAACTCCTACAATGAGCAGTTCTTC
. many TRBJ2-5 TRBV5-1 CASSLMEGRETQYF TGCGCCAGCAGCTTGATGGAGGGACGGGAGACCCAGTACTTC
TRBD1 few TRBJ2-3 TRBV2 CASSAGQGYTDTQYF TGTGCCAGCAGTGCCGGACAGGGGTACACAGATACGCAGTATTTT
TRBD2 many TRBJ2-5 TRBV28 CASRPAGQETQYF TGTGCCAGCAGACCAGCGGGACAAGAGACCCAGTACTTC
. many TRBJ2-1 TRBV30 CAWSVLRTDEQFF TGTGCCTGGAGTGTACTTCGGACAGATGAGCAGTTCTTC
TRBD2 few TRBJ2-1 TRBV20-1 CSGRTSGSIENEQFF TGCAGTGGTCGGACTAGCGGGAGTATTGAAAATGAGCAGTTCTTC